Listed here is a single T cell receptor (beta chain). Antigen unknown. These data come from a study of cytomegalovirus exposure and HLA in healthy donors. Study-wide points: Accounts indicate the classifier identified cytomegalovirus status with strong specificity and sensitivity. Several of the most significant clusters were apparently associated with common viral pathogens in a later analysis. According to the study, about 180 TCR beta chains were cytomegalovirus-associated.

13 Jbeta primers and 60 Vbeta primers were used for the PCR. As originally analysed: Later work found around 72 million unique TCR beta chains, with 9.5 million to 11 million shared. Profiled with immunoSEQ multiplex PCR; TCRdb holds only in-frame clones, not every one. The V and J calls and the clone size are those of that table, but D and trimming were determined from the DNA. The sample lists 110,000 or so clones, over 75% occurring once. Germline CDR1 and CDR2: SEHNR and FQNEAQ (reference sequence). V was pared by 5 bases and J by 2 bases, with 4 bases of the junction left unmatched. The CDR3 length is 14 residues.

The TCR was taken from a woman in her 30s in good health and CMV-seropositive. The sequenced sample was PBMCs. The chain has TRBV7-9 and TRBJ2-3, with TRBD1 matching over 7 bases. The CDR3 bases are TGTGCCAGCAGCCCGGGACAGAACACAGATACGCAGTATTTT. Translation gives CASSPGQNTDTQYF. The variable domain in full, completed from reference TRBV7-9 and TRBJ2-3, reads DTGVSQNPRHKITKRGQNVTFRCDPISEHNRLYWYRQTLGQGPEFLTYFQNEAQLEKSRLLSDRFSAERPKGSFSTLEIQRTEQGDSAMYLCASSPGQNTDTQYFGPGTRLTVL.